The 10 T cell receptor beta chains below were found in one sample sequenced in a study of shared clonotypes between healthy human individuals. Here immunoSEQ multiplex PCR was the method, and the copy in TCRdb shows in-frame clones only, minus some. The table shows hundreds of thousands of clones, with 60% to 75% occurring only once. The material sequenced was memory CD4+ T cells sorted from blood. Described subset: CD45RA-negative fraction. All receptors come from a woman aged 25 to 39 in good health.

This chain joins TRBV28 and TRBJ2-1; TRBD2 is a possible D gene (5 bases). The CDR3 is 16 residues long. V was clipped by 4 bases and J by 0 bases, with 13 bases between them. Germline V gives CDR1 MDHEN, CDR2 SYDVKM. The CDR3 loop is CASSWRTLSSYNEQFF. The CDR3 DNA sequence: TGTGCCAGCAGTTGGAGGACCCTGAGCTCCTACAATGAGCAGTTCTTC.

The genes are TRBV7-9 and TRBJ2-7; TRBD2 is a possible D gene (5 bases). This CDR3 comprises 13 residues. CDR1 SEHNR and CDR2 FQNEAQ come from the germline V gene (reference sequence). V lost 5 bases and J 12 bases, leaving 20 bases between the germline ends. The CDR3 nucleotides read TGTGCCAGCAGCCCCGGAATGAGGTGGAGGCCGTACTTC. This translates into CASSPGMRWRPYF.

The rearrangement uses TRBV2 and TRBJ2-1; TRBD2 agrees at 11 bases. The length of the CDR3 is 14 residues. CDR1 is SNHLY and CDR2 is FYNNEI in the germline V gene. V lost 6 bases to trimming and J lost 6 bases; unmatched junction nucleotides: 4. The CDR3 DNA is TGTGCCAGCAGGAAACTAGCGGGAGTCAATGAGCAGTTCTTC. Its protein product is CASRKLAGVNEQFF.

This sequence joins TRBV15 and TRBJ2-5; D gene unclear. This CDR3 has 17 amino acids. The germline gives CDR1 LNHNV, CDR2 YYDKDF (reference sequence). The ends were cut back, 3 bases at V and 2 bases at J, with 19 bases in the middle. Here the CDR3 reads CATSRGMLGYAQETQYF. CDR3 nucleotides: TGTGCCACCAGCAGGGGGATGCTGGGGTACGCACAAGAGACCCAGTACTTC.

The chain recombines TRBV19 with TRBJ2-1; D may be TRBD1 or TRBD2 (5 bases each). The CDR3 spans 12 residues. Trimming stripped 1 base from V and 10 bases from J, with 8 bases between. Per germline, CDR1 LNHDA and CDR2 SQIVND (reference sequence). CDR3 protein: CASSIGGTEQFF. CDR3 DNA sequence: TGTGCCAGTAGTATAGGGGGGACGGAGCAGTTCTTC. Filled out from reference TRBV19 and TRBJ2-1, the complete variable domain reads DGGITQSPKYLFRKEGQNVTLSCEQNLNHDAMYWYRQDPGQGLRLIYYSQIVNDFQKGDIAEGYSVSREKKESFPLTVTSAQKNPTAFYLCASSIGGTEQFFGPGTRLTVL.

The CDR3 DNA follows: TGCGCCAGCAGCTCCTCAAAAAATGAAGCTTTCTTT. Its translation is CASSSSKNEAFF. The chain employs TRBV5-1 and TRBJ1-1; no definite D call. CDR1 and CDR2 (germline): SGHRS, YFSETQ. V was pared by 3 bases and J by 7 bases, with 10 bases between. CDR3 length equals 12 residues.

J is TRBJ2-1 and V is TRBV29-1; 7 bases agree with TRBD1. V trimming: 4 bases; J trimming: 8 bases; junction bases outside the gene matches: 5. The germline gives CDR1 SQVTM, CDR2 ANQGSEA. There are 12 residues in the CDR3. The CDR3 DNA reads as TGCAGCGTTGGCAAGGGGGCGGATGAGCAGTTCTTC. It yields the protein CSVGKGADEQFF.

The chain is built from TRBV7-9 and TRBJ1-3, with D possibly TRBD1 on 6 matching bases. The CDR3 contains 14 residues. The ends were cut back, 5 bases at V and 3 bases at J, with 11 bases in the middle. Per germline, CDR1 SEHNR and CDR2 FQNEAQ (reference sequence). CDR3 residues: CASSPGGIGNTIYF. As DNA, the CDR3 is TGTGCCAGCAGCCCGGGGGGCATTGGAAACACCATATATTTT.

The chain joins TRBV10-3 to TRBJ1-1; D is ambiguous. Germline V gene lookup returns CDR1 ENHRY and CDR2 SYGVKD. The CDR3 is 13 residues long. Trimming removed 6 bases from V and 0 bases from J, with 8 bases in between. The CDR3 here is CAIRWSVNTEAFF. The DNA of the CDR3 is TGTGCCATCAGATGGAGCGTGAACACTGAAGCTTTCTTT.

The chain uses TRBV2 and TRBJ2-7, with 7 bases matching TRBD2. CDR3 size: 13 residues. Germline V gives CDR1 SNHLY, CDR2 FYNNEI. V lost 6 bases to trimming and J lost 0 bases; unmatched junction nucleotides: 2. Here the CDR3 DNA reads TGTGCCAGCAGCGGGAGGAGCTCCTACGAGCAGTACTTC. Its protein is CASSGRSSYEQYF.